The 14 T cell receptor beta chains below were found in one sample sequenced in a study of cytomegalovirus exposure and HLA in healthy donors. PCR amplification relied on 60 Vbeta primers (plus 13 Jbeta primers). Assay: immunoSEQ multiplex PCR; the TCRdb copy retains only in-frame clones and omits some. The repertoire includes some 80,000 clones, roughly 65% of them detected once, and 4.4% sits in the top ten. Sample: PBMCs. The receptors were sampled from a male donor in good health and CMV-seropositive.

This chain uses TRBV25-1 with TRBJ2-5; D is ambiguous. V was cut by 3 bases and J by 4 bases, with 21 bases left in between. CDR3 length: 17 amino acids. The germline V gene has CDR1 MGHDK and CDR2 SYGVNS. CDR3 sequence (DNA): TGTGCCAGCAGTGATGTCCGAAGCGCACGTTTAAGAGAGACCCAGTACTTC. This sequence encodes CASSDVRSARLRETQYF. The variable domain in full, with the rest retrieved from reference TRBV25-1 and TRBJ2-5, is EADIYQTPRYLVIGTGKKITLECSQTMGHDKMYWYQQDPGMELHLIHYSYGVNSTEKGDLSSESTVSRIRTEHFPLTLESARPSHTSQYLCASSDVRSARLRETQYFGPGTRLLVL.

The rearrangement links TRBV5-1 to TRBJ2-5; D not certain. Looked up from germline, CDR1 is SGHRS and CDR2 is YFSETQ. The CDR3 consists of 13 residues. The germline V and J ends were trimmed by 7 bases and 4 bases, with 14 bases remaining between them. CDR3 amino acids: CASGSQTGETQYF. Written as DNA, the CDR3 is TGCGCCAGCGGATCCCAGACTGGAGAGACCCAGTACTTC.

The rearrangement uses TRBV7-9 and TRBJ2-3; a possible D gene is TRBD2 (5 bases). Germline V CDR1 and CDR2: SEHNR, FQNEAQ (reference sequence). Trimming cost V 2 bases and J 1 base, with 13 bases left between them. The CDR3 has 16 amino acids. This CDR3 is CASSLRGFRGTDTQYF. CDR3 in DNA: TGTGCCAGCAGCTTACGAGGGTTTAGGGGCACAGATACGCAGTATTTT.

This rearrangement joins TRBV2 to TRBJ2-3; 9 bases map to TRBD2. CDR1 SNHLY and CDR2 FYNNEI come from the germline V gene. J was trimmed by 0 bases and V by 4 bases; bases with no gene match: 2. The CDR3 loop spans 15 amino acids. CDR3 protein: CASSGLAASTDTQYF. DNA of the CDR3: TGTGCCAGCAGTGGACTAGCGGCCAGCACAGATACGCAGTATTTT. Together with reference TRBV2 and TRBJ2-3, the CDR3 gives the full variable domain: EPEVTQTPSHQVTQMGQEVILRCVPISNHLYFYWYRQILGQKVEFLVSFYNNEISEKSEIFDDQFSVERPDGSNFTLKIRSTKLEDSAMYFCASSGLAASTDTQYFGPGTRLTVL.

This sequence joins TRBV7-2 and TRBJ2-3, with 12 bases that match TRBD2. V gave up 7 bases and J gave up 4 bases; unmatched junction bases: 12. The CDR3 consists of 17 residues. The V gene's germline CDR1 is SGHTA and CDR2 FQGNSA. In DNA form, the CDR3 reads TGTGCCAGCACCGGACTAGCGGGATCTGGAAGCTCAGATACGCAGTATTTT. Its translation: CASTGLAGSGSSDTQYF.

The gene calls are TRBV5-1 and TRBJ2-1, with D unresolved. This CDR3 has 16 residues. Per the germline V gene, CDR1 is SGHRS and CDR2 is YFSETQ. Trimming removed 0 bases from V and 0 bases from J, with 10 bases in between. The CDR3 coding sequence is TGCGCCAGCAGCTTGGTAGCAGCGAGCTCCTACAATGAGCAGTTCTTC. Translated, it gives CASSLVAASSYNEQFF.

Of note for this clone: The same CDR3 arises from other DNA sequences in this sample as well. CDR3 sequence reads: CASSFWGGQSTEAFF. In DNA, the CDR3 is TGTGCCAGCAGCTTCTGGGGGGGGCAGTCCACCGAAGCTTTCTTT. The rearrangement joins TRBV5-6 to TRBJ1-1, with D perhaps matching TRBD1 (6 bases). Germline V gives CDR1 SGHDT, CDR2 YYEEEE. The CDR3 contains 15 residues. The V end was cut by 2 bases, the J end by 8 bases, with 19 bases between.

This clone occurred once. The V gene is TRBV7-2, the J gene TRBJ1-1, with a weak D call TRBD1 (5 bases). The CDR3 totals 13 residues. Germline lookup yields CDR1 SGHTA and CDR2 FQGNSA. The V and J ends lost 4 bases and 7 bases respectively, with 13 bases between them. CDR3 sequence: CASSSEGRGEAFF. In DNA form, the CDR3 reads TGTGCCAGCAGCTCGGAGGGACGGGGTGAAGCTTTCTTT.

This clone was counted between two and nine times. The rearrangement uses TRBV19 and TRBJ1-2, with D perhaps matching TRBD1 (6 bases). This CDR3 spans 15 amino acids. V lost 4 bases and J 0 bases, leaving 12 bases between the germline ends. CDR1 is LNHDA, CDR2 SQIVND, per germline (reference sequence). The CDR3 reads CASSTPDRSNYGYTF. CDR3 DNA sequence: TGTGCCAGTAGTACGCCGGACAGATCTAACTATGGCTACACCTTC.

This clone was observed a handful of times. The chain joins TRBV4-1 to TRBJ2-2; D is possibly TRBD1 (5 bases). The CDR3 is 15 residues long. Germline CDR1 and CDR2: MGHRA and YSYEKL. Between the trimmed V and J ends, which lost 5 bases and 5 bases, there was a span of 15 bases. The CDR3 sequence: CASSKLARDTGELFF. For the CDR3, the DNA is TGCGCCAGCAGCAAACTTGCCAGGGATACCGGGGAGCTGTTTTTT.

V is TRBV7-9 and J is TRBJ2-7, with TRBD1 matching over 9 bases. J was trimmed by 3 bases and V by 4 bases; bases with no gene match: 1. The germline gives CDR1 SEHNR, CDR2 FQNEAQ (reference sequence). CDR3 size: 13 residues. CDR3 sequence reads: CASSSTGGYEQYF. CDR3 bases: TGTGCCAGCAGCTCGACAGGGGGCTACGAGCAGTACTTC.

CDR3 protein: CASSPPGVNYEQYF. CDR3 bases: TGTGCCAGCAGCCCCCCCGGGGTTAACTACGAGCAGTACTTC. The rearrangement uses TRBV7-9 and TRBJ2-7, with D perhaps matching TRBD2 (5 bases). V was cut by 5 bases and J by 3 bases, with 14 bases left in between. The CDR3 is 14 residues long. In germline, CDR1 is SEHNR, CDR2 FQNEAQ (reference sequence).

This chain connects TRBV28 to TRBJ2-7; the match to TRBD1 covers 7 bases. This CDR3 contains 14 residues. After removal of 5 bases from V and 3 bases from J, the junction contained 7 bases not matched to a gene. CDR1 and CDR2 (germline): MDHEN, SYDVKM. CDR3 coding DNA: TGTGCCAGCAGTCCCTCGGGACAGCGCTACGAGCAGTACTTC. This gives the protein CASSPSGQRYEQYF.

The chain's CDR3 is CASSLATGGSQPQHF. The CDR3 DNA reads as TGTGCCAGCAGCTTAGCCACAGGGGGAAGCCAGCCCCAGCATTTT. The chain has TRBV11-2 and TRBJ1-5, with 8 bases identical to TRBD1. Trimming at V came to 1 base and at J to 7 bases, leaving 6 bases not matched to a gene. CDR3 length: 15 amino acids. Germline CDR1 and CDR2: SGHAT and FQNNGV.